This T cell receptor beta chain came from a study of CXCR3-negative and CXCR3-positive naive CD8 T cells (dated 2019 in TCRdb). About the study as a whole: In total, approximately 150 million TRB reads were obtained, corresponding to roughly 1.5 +/- 0.3 million reads per library. Data from roughly twelve donors, pooled across two independent experiments, went into the diversity and physicochemical repertoire analyses. Naive subsets from about five donors and memory cells from 3 donors were included in the TRBV-TRBJ cluster analysis.

Each CD8+ T cell subset was flow-sorted in triplicate, with roughly 300,000 cells per subset placed directly into RLT lysis buffer. Naive CD8+ T cells were defined stringently as CD45RO-CCR7+CD27+CD95- to exclude memory contaminants. Peripheral blood mononuclear cells were isolated from buffy coats by standard density gradient centrifugation. Naive CXCR3-negative and CXCR3-positive CD8+ T cells were flow-sorted on a FACSAria III. An RNeasy Mini Kit was used to extract total RNA from the sorted cells. Sequencer: NextSeq 550. The Human TCR Profiling Kit (MiLaboratory) was used to prepare UMI-labeled 5' RACE TRB cDNA libraries. The full amount of extracted RNA was used for cDNA synthesis, and the full amount of resulting cDNA was used for PCR amplification. The libraries were made side by side, with each library going through the same number of PCR cycles. The paper's processing steps were these. MIGEC and MiXCR extracted about 53,000 +/- 10,000 unique UMI-labeled TRB cDNA molecules per library, requiring at least two reads per UMI. Each library averaged about 38,000 +/- 11,000 functional in-frame TRB CDR3 nucleotide clonotypes without stop codons. After each sample was downsampled to 5000 UMI-labeled TRB molecules, VDJtools was used to calculate diversity metrics such as normalized Shannon-Wiener and Chao1. VDJtools computed clonotype-size-weighted physicochemical properties of the central five CDR3 residues: interaction energy, strength, volume and Kidera factor 4. TCRdb reprocessed the reads and provides one entry for every CDR3 protein sequence; no DNA is given. TCRdb, rather than the study authors, made the V and J calls. For this sample, the table gives approximately 62,000 distinct CDR3 sequences. In total, the top ten clones hold 3.5% to 5% of the sample.

Study-wide findings and limitations: Compared with CXCR3-negative naive cells, CXCR3-positive naive cells had TRB CDR3s with higher hydrophobicity (lower Kidera factor 4), lower energy, and higher strength and volume indices. Because surface CD5, which is linked to self-reactivity in mice, was comparable between the naive subsets, TCR interaction strength was also inferred from TRB CDR3 physicochemical properties. Naive CXCR3-negative and CXCR3-positive cells from the same donor showed similar TRBV-TRBJ usage, whereas memory cells showed distinct patterns. Repertoire diversity was comparably high in both naive subsets but much lower in memory CD8+ T cells. Because CXCR3 expression was partially decreased after cryopreservation, freshly isolated PBMCs were used for most assays.

The CDR3 runs 15 amino acids, cysteine and phenylalanine included. The protein alone is recorded here. CDR1 and CDR2, looked up from the germline V gene, are MDHEN and SYDVKM. Notes on this clonotype: The specificity of this receptor is unknown.

The rearranged chain carries TRBV28 and TRBJ2-5; without DNA, the TCRdb call of TRBD2 cannot be checked. The material sequenced was naive CXCR3- CD8+ T cells from blood. Taken with the paper, the label for cell subset or site translates to: CD45RO-CCR7+CD27+CD95- naive CD8+ T cells lacking CXCR3 (TNR3-). This clonotype was obtained from a human donor in good health. Some clones in this sample may be carry-over from other donors' samples. The CDR3 sequence is CASSETRLAEETQYF. Where the CDR3 stops, the reference TRBV28 and TRBJ2-5 genes take over; the full variable domain is DVKVTQSSRYLVKRTGEKVFLECVQDMDHENMFWYRQDPGLGLRLIYFSYDVKMKEKGDIPEGYSVSREKKERFSLILESASTNQTSMYLCASSETRLAEETQYFGPGTRLLVL.